The clone carrying this T cell receptor (beta chain) was recorded a few times. These data originate in a study of T cells in Graves' hyperthyroidism and ophthalmopathy. TCR beta CDR3 regions were amplified from RNA. TCR CDR3 regions were first amplified by RT-PCR with HTBI primers. TCRdb reprocessed the multiplex PCR reads with MiXCR, giving one entry per CDR3 protein. The sample yields 350,000 or so distinct CDR3 sequences, 15% to 20% seen once. This TCR derives from a woman in her forties with Graves' ophthalmopathy. Material: blood.

The CDR3 coding sequence is TGTGCCAGCAGCCAAGAGGATATTGGGGCGGACACTGAAGCTTTCTTT. It is translated as CASSQEDIGADTEAFF. The J gene is TRBJ1-1, the V gene TRBV3-1; maybe TRBD1 (5 bases). The CDR3 is 16 residues long. V lost 0 bases and J 3 bases, leaving 14 bases between the germline ends. Looked up from germline, CDR1 is LGHDT and CDR2 is YNNKEL (reference sequence).